This TCR beta chain was sequenced for a study of blood T cells in healthy people across ages. Alongside a J-beta primer mix, a sample-barcoded 5' primer served in a second PCR lasting roughly 7 to 11 cycles. TCRdb redid the calling of the 5' RACE reads with MiXCR, one entry per CDR3 protein. The sample holds around 800,000 distinct CDR3 sequences, roughly 26% seen once. This clonotype was counted a few times. The CDR3 is 16 amino acids. Germline V gene data show CDR1 as PRHDT and CDR2 as FYEKMQ (reference sequence). V lost 1 base and J 0 bases, leaving 12 bases between the germline ends. This sample was also put to use in a study of T cells of mothers and their children.

The J gene is TRBJ1-1, the V gene TRBV13; D not certain. The TCR originated in a boy younger than 18 in good health. Sample: blood. CDR3 sequence (DNA): TGTGCCAGCAGCTTAGTGGGCCGAACCATGAACACTGAAGCTTTCTTT. Translated: CASSLVGRTMNTEAFF.